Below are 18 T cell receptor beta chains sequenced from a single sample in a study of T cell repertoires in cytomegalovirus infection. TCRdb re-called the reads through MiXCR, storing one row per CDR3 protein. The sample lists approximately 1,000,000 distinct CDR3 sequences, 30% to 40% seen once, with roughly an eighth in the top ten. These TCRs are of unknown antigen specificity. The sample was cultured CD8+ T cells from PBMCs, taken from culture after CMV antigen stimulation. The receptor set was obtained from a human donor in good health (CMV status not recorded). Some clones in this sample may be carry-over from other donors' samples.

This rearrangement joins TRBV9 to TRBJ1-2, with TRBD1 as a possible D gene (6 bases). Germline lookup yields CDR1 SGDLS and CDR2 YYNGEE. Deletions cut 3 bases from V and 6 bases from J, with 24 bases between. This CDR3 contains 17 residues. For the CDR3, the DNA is TGTGCCAGCAGCGCAAGCCCGAGACAGGCGTTAGGTGATGGCTACACCTTC. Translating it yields CASSASPRQALGDGYTF.

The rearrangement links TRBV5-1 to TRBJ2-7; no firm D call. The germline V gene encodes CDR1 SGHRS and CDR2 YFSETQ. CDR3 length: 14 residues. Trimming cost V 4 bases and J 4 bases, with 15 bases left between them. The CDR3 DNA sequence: TGCGCCAGCAGCCTAAGGATGTCCTCTTACGAGCAGTACTTC. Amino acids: CASSLRMSSYEQYF.

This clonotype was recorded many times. The DNA for the CDR3 is TGTGCCAGCAGCTTAGTGCCAGGGGGCACTGAAGCTTTCTTT. Translating it yields CASSLVPGGTEAFF. V usage is TRBV7-2 and J usage is TRBJ1-1, with 7 bases that match TRBD1. The germline CDR1 and CDR2 sequences are SGHTA and FQGNSA. There are 14 residues in the CDR3. V gave up 1 base and J gave up 4 bases; unmatched junction bases: 3.

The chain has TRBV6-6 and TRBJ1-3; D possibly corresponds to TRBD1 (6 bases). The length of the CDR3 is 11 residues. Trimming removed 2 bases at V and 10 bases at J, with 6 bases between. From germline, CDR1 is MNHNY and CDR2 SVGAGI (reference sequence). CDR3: CASSYQGTIYF. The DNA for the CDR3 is TGTGCCAGCAGTTACCAGGGGACCATATATTTT.

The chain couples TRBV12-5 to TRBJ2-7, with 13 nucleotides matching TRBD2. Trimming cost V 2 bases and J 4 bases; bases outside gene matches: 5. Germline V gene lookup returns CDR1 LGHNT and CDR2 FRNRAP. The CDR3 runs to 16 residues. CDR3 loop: CASGLRLAGGSYEQYF. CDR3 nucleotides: TGTGCTAGTGGTTTGCGACTAGCGGGGGGTTCGTACGAGCAGTACTTC.

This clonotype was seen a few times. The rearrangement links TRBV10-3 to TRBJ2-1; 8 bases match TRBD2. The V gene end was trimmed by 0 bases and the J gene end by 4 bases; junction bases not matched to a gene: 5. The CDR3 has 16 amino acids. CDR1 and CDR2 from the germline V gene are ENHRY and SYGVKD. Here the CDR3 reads CAISESGSGEYNEQFF. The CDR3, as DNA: TGTGCCATCAGTGAGTCGGGTAGCGGGGAGTACAATGAGCAGTTCTTC.

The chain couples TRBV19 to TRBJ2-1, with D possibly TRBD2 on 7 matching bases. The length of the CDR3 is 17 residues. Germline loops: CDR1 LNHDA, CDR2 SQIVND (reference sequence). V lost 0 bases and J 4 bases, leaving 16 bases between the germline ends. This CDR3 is CASSIDREGGRYNEQFF. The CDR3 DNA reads TGTGCCAGTAGTATAGATCGAGAGGGGGGGCGATACAATGAGCAGTTCTTC.

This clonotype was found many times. CDR3 sequence (DNA): TGTGCCAGCAGCTTAGAAGTTTCCTACAATGAGCAGTTCTTC. Its translation: CASSLEVSYNEQFF. This chain connects TRBV7-8 to TRBJ2-1; no clear D. The length of the CDR3 is 14 residues. The germline gives CDR1 SGHVS, CDR2 FQNEAQ. The germline V and J ends were trimmed by 1 base and 1 base, with 5 bases remaining between them.

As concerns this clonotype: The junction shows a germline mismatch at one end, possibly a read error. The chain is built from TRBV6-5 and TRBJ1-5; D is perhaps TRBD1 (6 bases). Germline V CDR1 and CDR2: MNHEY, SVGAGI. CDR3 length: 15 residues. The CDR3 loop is CASPVMGARNQPQHF. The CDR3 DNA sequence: TGTGCCAGCCCAGTTATGGGGGCCCGCAATCAGCCCCAGCATTTC.

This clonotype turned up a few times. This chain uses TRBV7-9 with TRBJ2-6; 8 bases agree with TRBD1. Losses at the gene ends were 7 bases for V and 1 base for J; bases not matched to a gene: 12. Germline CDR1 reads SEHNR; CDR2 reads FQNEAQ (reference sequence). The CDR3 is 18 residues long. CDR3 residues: CASILNRDRSSGANVLTF. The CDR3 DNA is TGTGCCAGCATCCTCAACAGGGACAGGTCATCTGGGGCCAACGTCCTGACTTTC. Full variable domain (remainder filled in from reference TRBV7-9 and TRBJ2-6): DTGVSQNPRHKITKRGQNVTFRCDPISEHNRLYWYRQTLGQGPEFLTYFQNEAQLEKSRLLSDRFSAERPKGSFSTLEIQRTEQGDSAMYLCASILNRDRSSGANVLTFGAGSRLTVL.

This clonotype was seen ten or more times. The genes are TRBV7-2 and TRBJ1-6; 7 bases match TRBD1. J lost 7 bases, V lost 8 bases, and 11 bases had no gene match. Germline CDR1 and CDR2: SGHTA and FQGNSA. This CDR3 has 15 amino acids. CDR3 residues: CASGDRAGLNSPLHF. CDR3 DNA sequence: TGTGCCAGCGGCGACAGGGCCGGATTGAATTCACCCCTCCACTTT.

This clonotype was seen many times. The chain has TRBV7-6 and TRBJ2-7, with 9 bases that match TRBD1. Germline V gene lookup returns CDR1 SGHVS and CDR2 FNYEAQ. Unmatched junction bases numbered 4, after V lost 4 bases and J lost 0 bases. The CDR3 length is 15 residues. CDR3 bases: TGTGCCAGCAGCTCAGGGACAGGGCCCTCCTACGAGCAGTACTTC. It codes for CASSSGTGPSYEQYF.

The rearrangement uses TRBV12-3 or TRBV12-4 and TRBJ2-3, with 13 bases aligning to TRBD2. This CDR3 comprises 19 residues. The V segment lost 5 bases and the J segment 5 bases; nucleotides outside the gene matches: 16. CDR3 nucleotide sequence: TGTGCCAGCAGTGAATACCAACTAGCGGGGGGGCAGGAGCTAGATACGCAGTATTTT. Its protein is CASSEYQLAGGQELDTQYF.

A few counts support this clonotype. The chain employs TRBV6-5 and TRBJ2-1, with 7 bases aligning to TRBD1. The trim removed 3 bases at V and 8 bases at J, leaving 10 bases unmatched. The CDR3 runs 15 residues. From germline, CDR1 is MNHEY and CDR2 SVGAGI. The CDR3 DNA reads TGTGCCAGCAGTTATGGACAGGTTTTTATCGATGAGCAGTTCTTC. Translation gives CASSYGQVFIDEQFF.

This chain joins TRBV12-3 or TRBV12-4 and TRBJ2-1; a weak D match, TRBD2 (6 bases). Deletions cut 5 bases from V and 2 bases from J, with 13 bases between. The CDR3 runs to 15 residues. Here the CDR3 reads CASSPPAGTYNEQFF. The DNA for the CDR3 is TGTGCCAGCAGTCCCCCGGCGGGGACCTACAATGAGCAGTTCTTC.

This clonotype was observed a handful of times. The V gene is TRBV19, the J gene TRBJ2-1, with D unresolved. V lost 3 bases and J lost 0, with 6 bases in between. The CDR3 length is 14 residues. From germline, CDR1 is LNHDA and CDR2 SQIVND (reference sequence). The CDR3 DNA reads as TGTGCCAGTAGTATCGCGAGCTCCTACAATGAGCAGTTCTTC. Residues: CASSIASSYNEQFF. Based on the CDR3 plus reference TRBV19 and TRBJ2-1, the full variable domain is DGGITQSPKYLFRKEGQNVTLSCEQNLNHDAMYWYRQDPGQGLRLIYYSQIVNDFQKGDIAEGYSVSREKKESFPLTVTSAQKNPTAFYLCASSIASSYNEQFFGPGTRLTVL.

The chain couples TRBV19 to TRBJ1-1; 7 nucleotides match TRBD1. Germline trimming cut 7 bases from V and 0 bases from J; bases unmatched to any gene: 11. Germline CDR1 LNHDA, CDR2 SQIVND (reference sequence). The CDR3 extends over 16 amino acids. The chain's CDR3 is CASKMGTDLLNTEAFF. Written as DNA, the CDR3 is TGTGCCAGTAAGATGGGGACAGACTTGCTGAACACTGAAGCTTTCTTT.

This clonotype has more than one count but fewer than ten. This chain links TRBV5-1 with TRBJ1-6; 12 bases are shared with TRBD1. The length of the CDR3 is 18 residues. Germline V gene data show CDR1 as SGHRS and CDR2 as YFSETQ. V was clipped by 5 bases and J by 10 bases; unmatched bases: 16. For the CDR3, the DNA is TGCGCCAGCAGACCAGGGACAGGGGGCGCCTCGCTTGGCTCACCCCTCCACTTT. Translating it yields CASRPGTGGASLGSPLHF.